This TCR beta chain was captured in a study of regulatory T cells in long-lasting Graves disease. Building the TCR beta libraries relied on iRepertoire HTBI primers, and CDR3 regions underwent Arm-PCR. TCRdb re-derived calls from the multiplex PCR reads in MiXCR, one entry per CDR3 protein. The sample yields around 400,000 distinct CDR3 sequences, less than 20% seen once. J gave up 3 bases and V 5 bases, and 7 bases lay outside the gene matches. This CDR3 comprises 15 residues. Looked up from germline, CDR1 is SGHTA and CDR2 is FQGNSA. Documented time point: newly diagnosed GD, antithyroid drugs for less than 3 months. With RNA extracted from PBMCs as input, the TCR library was made.

The receptor was isolated from a female donor with Graves disease. This chain joins TRBV7-2 and TRBJ1-1; TRBD1 aligns across 9 bases. Sequencing used peripheral blood mononuclear cells (PBMCs), obtained at new diagnosis, from a patient treated with antithyroid drugs. The CDR3 is CASSPRQGVDTEAFF. DNA for the CDR3: TGTGCCAGCAGCCCACGACAGGGGGTGGACACTGAAGCTTTCTTT.